The 26 T cell receptor beta chains presented below share a single source sample, sequenced in a study of T cells in Graves' hyperthyroidism and ophthalmopathy (dated by TCRdb to the late 2010s). Libraries were prepared through multiplex PCR. The sequencer listed for this sample is Illumina HiSeq 2000. The TCR beta CDR3 regions were amplified from the RNA transcripts. The TCR CDR3 was subjected to a first round of RT-PCR using the HTBI primer set and the Qiagen OneStep RT-PCR kit. Through fastp at Q25 and MiXCR, TCRdb rebuilt clones from the public reads, retaining in-frame beta chains. All rows with the same CDR3 protein become a single entry with the most common DNA and genes. This sample comprises hundreds of thousands of distinct CDR3 sequences, around 38% of them detected only once. More than 7% of the sample is held by the ten biggest clonotypes. Sequencing input: blood. Receptor source: a man younger than 30 with Graves' hyperthyroidism.

This clonotype was recorded only once. The rearrangement links TRBV10-3 to TRBJ1-5; 12 bases map to TRBD1. J lost 2 bases, V lost 10 bases, and 6 bases had no gene match. CDR1 is ENHRY and CDR2 is SYGVKD in the germline V gene. CDR3 length: 15 amino acids. CDR3 nucleotide sequence: TGTGCCACCGGGACAGGGGGCAATGGCAATCAGCCCCAGCATTTT. It yields the protein CATGTGGNGNQPQHF.

In its sample, this clonotype was seen many times. The rearrangement uses TRBV2 and TRBJ1-4, with D perhaps matching TRBD1 (5 bases). The CDR3 runs to 11 residues. CDR1 and CDR2 from the germline V gene are SNHLY and FYNNEI. The V end was cut by 9 bases, the J end by 15 bases, with 17 bases between. The CDR3 here is CASVDGHRVFF. Here the CDR3 DNA reads TGTGCCAGTGTTGACGGACATAGAGTGTTTTTT.

The rearrangement joins TRBV5-4 to TRBJ1-1, with a tentative D call TRBD1 (6 bases). This CDR3 spans 17 amino acids. Trimming left V 0 bases short and J 9 bases short, with 24 bases between. The germline CDR1 and CDR2 sequences are SGHNT and YYREEE (reference sequence). CDR3 DNA sequence: TGTGCCAGCAGCTTGGACGGAACGATTTGGGCGGGGGCTAAAGCTTTCTTT. Translated, it gives CASSLDGTIWAGAKAFF.

V gene TRBV20-1 combines with J gene TRBJ1-1; a weak D match, TRBD1 (6 bases). The V end lost 6 bases, the J end lost 5 bases, and 13 bases lay between the germline ends. The length of the CDR3 is 12 residues. CDR1 and CDR2 (germline): DFQATT, SNEGSKA (reference sequence). The CDR3: CSAHREITEAFF. In nucleotides, the CDR3 is TGCAGTGCCCACAGGGAGATTACTGAAGCTTTCTTT.

The J gene is TRBJ1-1, the V gene TRBV19; D may be TRBD1 (5 bases). Looked up from germline, CDR1 is LNHDA and CDR2 is SQIVND (reference sequence). Trimming shortened V by 5 bases and J by 1 base, and 14 bases separated the two germline ends. The CDR3 consists of 15 residues. In DNA form, the CDR3 reads TGTGCCAGTAGTCCAAGGACATTATCGAACACTGAAGCTTTCTTT. Residues: CASSPRTLSNTEAFF.

The V call is TRBV20-1, the J call TRBJ1-1; tentatively, D is TRBD1 (6 bases). V lost 3 bases, J lost 7 bases, and 27 bases lay in between. Germline V gene lookup returns CDR1 DFQATT and CDR2 SNEGSKA (reference sequence). This CDR3 comprises 17 residues. As DNA, the CDR3 is TGCAGTGCTAGGGTTTTGGGACAAGGTCCCGAAAGTGGTGAAGCTTTCTTT. It yields the protein CSARVLGQGPESGEAFF.

At least ten counts were recorded for this clonotype. The chain couples TRBV9 to TRBJ1-1; 7 bases align to TRBD1. J was trimmed by 4 bases and V by 0 bases; bases with no gene match: 6. Per germline, CDR1 SGDLS and CDR2 YYNGEE. The CDR3 length is 15 residues. The CDR3 reads CASSVEPGQATEAFF. The CDR3 DNA sequence: TGTGCCAGCAGCGTAGAGCCCGGACAGGCCACTGAAGCTTTCTTT.

This clonotype was counted at least ten times. The V and J genes are TRBV19 and TRBJ1-5; D possibly corresponds to TRBD1 (5 bases). This CDR3 comprises 15 residues. The germline V gene encodes CDR1 LNHDA and CDR2 SQIVND (reference sequence). Deletions cut 5 bases from V and 2 bases from J, with 13 bases between. The CDR3 sequence is CASSLSRGGNQPQHF. The CDR3 DNA reads as TGTGCCAGTAGTTTGTCGAGGGGAGGCAATCAGCCCCAGCATTTT.

The table lists this clonotype with a count of one. The genes are TRBV9 and TRBJ1-2, with 12 bases matching TRBD1. The CDR3 contains 15 residues. V dropped 3 bases and J dropped 8; count of bases not matched to a gene: 8. CDR1 and CDR2 (germline): SGDLS, YYNGEE. CDR3 bases: TGTGCCAGCAGCGGGCCCGGGACAGGGGGCCAGGGCTACACCTTC. Encoded protein: CASSGPGTGGQGYTF.

This clonotype came up a few times. The V gene is TRBV6-1, the J gene TRBJ1-5; D possibly corresponds to TRBD1 (5 bases). The CDR3 length is 13 residues. Germline V gene sequence: CDR1 MNHNS, CDR2 SASEGT. V was pared by 7 bases and J by 6 bases, with 13 bases between. The CDR3 DNA reads as TGTGCCAGCACCACACCCGGGGGTCAGCCCCAGCATTTT. Its protein is CASTTPGGQPQHF.

Points on this clonotype: This may come from a read error, since a much larger clone is one base off. This chain uses TRBV11-2 with TRBJ2-5; unclear D gene. This CDR3 has 15 amino acids. Germline V gives CDR1 SGHAT, CDR2 FQNNGV. Trimming shortened V by 4 bases and J by 1 base, and 13 bases separated the two germline ends. The CDR3 here is CASSSPSGRQETQYF. The CDR3 coding sequence is TGTGCCAGCAGCTCCCCGTCCGGACGCCAAGAGACCCAGTACTTC.

The genes are TRBV6-5 and TRBJ2-2; 11 nucleotides line up with TRBD2. The V segment lost 0 bases and the J segment 6 bases; nucleotides outside the gene matches: 3. The CDR3 runs to 16 residues. Germline lookup yields CDR1 MNHEY and CDR2 SVGAGI. CDR3 in DNA: TGTGCCAGCAGTTACTCGACTAGCGGGGTAGCCGGGGAGCTGTTTTTT. Its protein is CASSYSTSGVAGELFF.

This clonotype turned up a few times. V usage is TRBV5-1 and J usage is TRBJ1-1; D remains ambiguous. The germline V gene has CDR1 SGHRS and CDR2 YFSETQ. The V gene lost 2 bases and the J gene lost 0 bases, with 8 bases spanning the gap. The CDR3 spans 14 residues. In DNA form, the CDR3 reads TGCGCCAGCAGCTTAACGAGCATGAACACTGAAGCTTTCTTT. This gives the protein CASSLTSMNTEAFF. Complete variable domain (other parts from reference TRBV5-1 and TRBJ1-1): KAGVTQTPRYLIKTRGQQVTLSCSPISGHRSVSWYQQTPGQGLQFLFEYFSETQRNKGNFPGRFSGRQFSNSRSEMNVSTLELGDSALYLCASSLTSMNTEAFFGQGTRLTVV.

The V gene is TRBV11-2, the J gene TRBJ1-6; 9 bases are a match to TRBD1. The ends lost 7 bases at V and 8 bases at J; junction bases unmatched: 9. The CDR3 runs to 15 residues. The germline V gene has CDR1 SGHAT and CDR2 FQNNGV. CDR3 DNA: TGTGCCAGCATGGGGACAGGGTTGTCTTATTCACCCCTCCACTTT. Its translation is CASMGTGLSYSPLHF.

Worth noting for this clonotype: This may stem from a read error, because a much larger clone lies one nucleotide away. The chain links TRBV11-2 to TRBJ1-1; D is undetermined. V shed 6 bases and J shed 5 bases, with 13 bases lying between them. The CDR3 runs to 13 residues. CDR1 is SGHAT and CDR2 is FQNNGV in the germline V gene. CDR3 sequence reads: CASRGLRRTEAFF. The DNA for the CDR3 is TGTGCCAGCAGGGGTTTGAGAAGGACTGAAGCTTTCTTT. Together with reference TRBV11-2 and TRBJ1-1, the CDR3 gives the full variable domain: EAGVAQSPRYKIIEKRQSVAFWCNPISGHATLYWYQQILGQGPKLLIQFQNNGVVDDSQLPKDRFSAERLKGVDSTLKIQPAKLEDSAVYLCASRGLRRTEAFFGQGTRLTVV.

The CDR3: CASSFAGEATEAFF. CDR3 nucleotides: TGTGCCAGCTCGTTCGCAGGGGAGGCCACTGAAGCTTTCTTT. V usage is TRBV6-1 and J usage is TRBJ1-1, with D possibly matching TRBD1 (6 bases). Germline V CDR1 and CDR2: MNHNS, SASEGT. The CDR3 is 14 residues long. V shed 8 bases and J shed 4 bases, with 17 bases lying between them.

About this clonotype itself: A much larger clone differs by one base, so this may be a read error. J is TRBJ1-3 and V is TRBV15; D not certain. Looked up from germline, CDR1 is LNHNV and CDR2 is YYDKDF (reference sequence). This CDR3 has 18 amino acids. CDR3 nucleotides: TGTGCCGCCAGCATATCAGCGGAGCCCATCGGAGGGGGAAACACCATATATTTT. Amino acids: CAASISAEPIGGGNTIYF.

The chain combines TRBV9 with TRBJ1-2, with a weak D call TRBD1 (6 bases). Trimming shortened V by 4 bases and J by 3 bases, and 16 bases separated the two germline ends. This CDR3 contains 15 residues. Germline lookup yields CDR1 SGDLS and CDR2 YYNGEE. CDR3 bases: TGTGCCAGCAGCCTTGGGGGCACCGATTACTATGGCTACACCTTC. This encodes CASSLGGTDYYGYTF. The complete variable domain, with remaining parts taken from reference TRBV9 and TRBJ1-2, reads DSGVTQTPKHLITATGQRVTLRCSPRSGDLSVYWYQQSLDQGLQFLIQYYNGEERAKGNILERFSAQQFPDLHSELNLSSLELGDSALYFCASSLGGTDYYGYTFGSGTRLTVV.

For this clonotype: Germline and junction disagree at one end, which may indicate a read error. This rearrangement joins TRBV6-1 to TRBJ1-2, with D perhaps TRBD1 (6 bases). The CDR3 extends over 14 amino acids. CDR1 and CDR2 (germline): MNHNS, SASEGT. The CDR3 sequence is CVSSEAGANYGYTF. The DNA of the CDR3 is TGTGTCAGCAGTGAGGCAGGGGCCAACTATGGCTACACCTTC.

The V call is TRBV20-1, the J call TRBJ1-3; D not certain. Between the trimmed V and J ends, which lost 5 bases and 3 bases, there was a span of 14 bases. The length of the CDR3 is 14 residues. CDR1 and CDR2 from the germline V gene are DFQATT and SNEGSKA (reference sequence). CDR3 bases: TGCAGTGCTGGACCCCTGCGAAGTGGAAACACCATATATTTT. Amino acids: CSAGPLRSGNTIYF.

This clonotype was counted a few times. The chain is built from TRBV29-1 and TRBJ2-2, with 9 bases that match TRBD2. This CDR3 comprises 15 residues. CDR1 and CDR2 from the germline V gene are SQVTM and ANQGSEA. The junction had 4 bases not matched to a gene; V was cut back by 3 bases and J by 2 bases. The CDR3 here is CSVDGGTSNTGELFF. CDR3 bases: TGCAGCGTTGATGGGGGGACTAGCAACACCGGGGAGCTGTTTTTT.

The chain has TRBV11-1 and TRBJ1-1; D gene unclear. V lost 1 base and J 0 bases, leaving 6 bases between the germline ends. This CDR3 is 14 amino acids long. Germline lookup yields CDR1 SGHAT and CDR2 FQDESV (reference sequence). CDR3 in DNA: TGTGCCAGCAGCTTAGGGAACTTGAACACTGAAGCTTTCTTT. The encoded protein is CASSLGNLNTEAFF.

V gene TRBV25-1 combines with J gene TRBJ2-6, with D possibly TRBD1 on 6 matching bases. The CDR3 consists of 16 residues. Trimming removed 4 bases from V and 1 base from J, with 11 bases in between. The germline V gene encodes CDR1 MGHDK and CDR2 SYGVNS. The CDR3 nucleotides are TGTGCCAGCAGTGGGCTACAGGGATCTGGGGCCAACGTCCTGACTTTC. Translation: CASSGLQGSGANVLTF.

Ten or more counts support this clonotype. The rearrangement links TRBV4-3 to TRBJ2-5, with TRBD2 as a possible D gene (6 bases). Trimming stripped 2 bases from V and 13 bases from J, with 14 bases between. This CDR3 has 12 amino acids. The germline V gene has CDR1 LGHNA and CDR2 YSLEER. CDR3 amino acids: CASSQSEGALYF. In DNA form, the CDR3 reads TGCGCCAGCAGCCAATCGGAGGGAGCTCTGTACTTC.

This clonotype was counted a few times. V is TRBV7-9 and J is TRBJ1-5; no clear D gene. The CDR3 runs to 13 residues. The V end lost 1 base, the J end lost 9 bases, and 10 bases lay between the germline ends. Germline CDR1 SEHNR, CDR2 FQNEAQ (reference sequence). The CDR3 DNA sequence: TGTGCCAGCAGCTTAGACCCCCCCGGGCCCCAGCATTTT. It specifies CASSLDPPGPQHF.

The J gene is TRBJ1-6, the V gene TRBV10-2; a weak D match, TRBD1 (5 bases). V shed 6 bases and J shed 7 bases, with 16 bases lying between them. Looked up from germline, CDR1 is WSHSY and CDR2 is SAAADI. CDR3 length equals 15 residues. Written as DNA, the CDR3 is TGCGCCAGCAGCCTTCCGGGACGGCTCAATTCACCCCTCCACTTT. This gives the protein CASSLPGRLNSPLHF.